The next 8 T cell receptor beta chains were all read from a single sample in a study of radiation and T cells in renal cell carcinoma. TCRdb keeps only in-frame clones here, not all; method: immunoSEQ multiplex PCR. The sample has 100,000 to 150,000 clones, around 80% seen once; the top ten hold around 3%. Time point noted: baseline pretreatment blood. Treatment of the sample: 15 Gy SBRT to primary tumor, nephrectomy 4 weeks later. Here the sequenced sample was blood, taken from a patient whose treatment included radiotherapy and nephrectomy. All receptors derive from a woman in her sixties or seventies with renal cell carcinoma.

The gene calls are TRBV9 and TRBJ2-3, with 13 bases fitting TRBD2. With 3 bases clipped from V and 0 bases from J, the junction kept 4 bases outside the gene matches. Germline V gene lookup returns CDR1 SGDLS and CDR2 YYNGEE. The CDR3 has 17 residues. CDR3: CASSGTSGGSSTDTQYF. The CDR3, as DNA: TGTGCCAGCAGCGGGACTAGCGGGGGCTCTAGCACAGATACGCAGTATTTT.

The chain combines TRBV9 with TRBJ1-3, with TRBD1 matching 8 bases. Germline CDR1 is SGDLS and CDR2 is YYNGEE. Unmatched junction bases numbered 12, after V lost 5 bases and J lost 8 bases. The CDR3 is 15 residues long. CDR3 sequence (DNA): TGTGCCAGCAGTTTAGCCCGCAGGGGGCTAGACACCATATATTTT. Translated: CASSLARRGLDTIYF.

The V gene is TRBV28, the J gene TRBJ1-2, with D tentatively TRBD1 (6 bases). CDR3 length equals 15 residues. From germline, CDR1 is MDHEN and CDR2 SYDVKM. Deletions cut 7 bases from V and 1 base from J, with 16 bases between. The CDR3 DNA reads TGTGCCAGCAATGCCCCAGGACAGCTTAACTATGGCTACACCTTC. This encodes CASNAPGQLNYGYTF.

The V call is TRBV5-1, the J call TRBJ2-7; D unclear. Germline CDR1 reads SGHRS; CDR2 reads YFSETQ. Trimming took off 0 bases at V and 6 bases at J, with 10 bases between the two ends. The CDR3 consists of 13 residues. CDR3 amino acids: CASSLVGLFEQYF. DNA of the CDR3: TGCGCCAGCAGCTTGGTTGGGCTTTTCGAGCAGTACTTC.

The rearrangement links TRBV7-2 to TRBJ2-1; a possible D gene is TRBD2 (6 bases). CDR1 is SGHTA and CDR2 is FQGNSA in the germline V gene. V was clipped by 2 bases and J by 7 bases, with 15 bases between them. The CDR3 has 15 residues. Here the CDR3 reads CASSLLGRRANEQFF. The CDR3 DNA reads TGTGCCAGCAGCTTATTAGGCCGGAGGGCTAATGAGCAGTTCTTC.

In DNA, the CDR3 is TGTGCCAGCAGGTCCCCGGGACTAGCGGGAGGGCCCTCCGGGGAGCTGTTTTTT. Protein product: CASRSPGLAGGPSGELFF. This sequence joins TRBV7-2 and TRBJ2-2; 16 bases are a match to TRBD2. The length of the CDR3 is 18 residues. V dropped 6 bases and J dropped 6; count of bases not matched to a gene: 10. CDR1 and CDR2 from the germline V gene are SGHTA and FQGNSA. Full variable domain (rest looked up from reference TRBV7-2 and TRBJ2-2): GAGVSQSPSNKVTEKGKDVELRCDPISGHTALYWYRQSLGQGLEFLIYFQGNSAPDKSGLPSDRFSAERTGGSVSTLTIQRTQQEDSAVYLCASRSPGLAGGPSGELFFGEGSRLTVL.

This chain uses TRBV5-6 with TRBJ1-6; perhaps TRBD1 as D (6 bases). The V gene lost 4 bases and the J gene lost 7 bases, with 15 bases spanning the gap. The CDR3 contains 15 residues. Germline V gene lookup returns CDR1 SGHDT and CDR2 YYEEEE. The CDR3 sequence: CASSPTGGGNSPLHF. In nucleotides, the CDR3 is TGTGCCAGCAGCCCCACGGGGGGCGGGAATTCACCCCTCCACTTT.

Only a few counts were recorded for this clone. The V gene is TRBV10-3, the J gene TRBJ2-5; D call uncertain. The CDR3 spans 14 residues. The germline gives CDR1 ENHRY, CDR2 SYGVKD. V lost 4 bases and J 5 bases, leaving 14 bases between the germline ends. The CDR3 here is CAISGDSGGETQYF. In nucleotides, the CDR3 is TGTGCCATCAGTGGTGATTCGGGTGGGGAGACCCAGTACTTC.